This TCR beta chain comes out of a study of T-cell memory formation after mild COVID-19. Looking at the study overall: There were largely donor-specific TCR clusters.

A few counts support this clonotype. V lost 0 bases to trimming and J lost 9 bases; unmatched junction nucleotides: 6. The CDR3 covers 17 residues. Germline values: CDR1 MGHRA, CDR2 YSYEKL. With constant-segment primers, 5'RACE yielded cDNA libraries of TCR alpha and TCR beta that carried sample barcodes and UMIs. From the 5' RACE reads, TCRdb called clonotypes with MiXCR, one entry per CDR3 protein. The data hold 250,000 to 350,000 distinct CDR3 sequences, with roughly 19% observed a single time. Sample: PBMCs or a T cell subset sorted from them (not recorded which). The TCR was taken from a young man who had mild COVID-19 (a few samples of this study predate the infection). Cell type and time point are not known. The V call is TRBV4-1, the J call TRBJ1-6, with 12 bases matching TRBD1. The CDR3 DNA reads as TGCGCCAGCAGCCAAGACAGGGACAGGGGGCTTCTTTCACCCCTCCACTTT. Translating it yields CASSQDRDRGLLSPLHF.